Here is one T cell receptor beta chain with its context. In the original analysis: How many nucleated cells were present was estimated from reference gene primer amplification. Sequenced by immunoSEQ multiplex PCR; TCRdb stores in-frame clones only, minus some. The V and J calls and clone size come from that table; D and trimming were worked out from the DNA. The profile covers around 150,000 clones, with around four fifths appearing a single time and more than 3.5% taken by the ten largest. The CDR3 runs to 16 residues. Germline V gives CDR1 SGDLS, CDR2 YYNGEE. V lost 3 bases and J 0 bases, leaving 12 bases between the germline ends. The data originate from a study of blood T cell repertoires in COVID-19. Study summary: The United States, Italy and Spain provided the acute and convalescent COVID-19 samples. Sources were T cells, B-cell-depleted T cells, or PBMCs; the material itself was cDNA or gDNA.

Sequenced: peripheral blood. The chain employs TRBV9 and TRBJ1-4, with D possibly being TRBD1 (6 bases). The TCR originated in a woman of 80 years or more with acute or convalescent COVID-19. CDR3 protein: CASSAGTTTTNEKLFF. The CDR3 DNA follows: TGTGCCAGCAGCGCAGGGACAACTACAACTAATGAAAAACTGTTTTTT.